This T cell receptor (beta chain) was identified during a study of neurological immune-mediated disorders. This CDR3 contains 16 residues. The V and J ends lost 2 bases and 0 bases respectively, with 11 bases between them. Sequencing runs each generated in excess of 160 million TCR-beta sequences derived from 15-18 subjects. TCRdb ran MiXCR on the 5' RACE reads and lists one entry per CDR3 protein. The table shows some 77,000 distinct CDR3 sequences, with roughly 9.9% occurring only once. Unsorted libraries came from 2 million PBMCs stored at -80 °C. This clonotype was counted at least ten times. The sample taken for sequencing was PBMCs. The J gene is TRBJ2-4, the V gene TRBV12-3 or TRBV12-4; a possible D gene is TRBD1 (6 bases). This receptor was identified in a man over 45 in good health. The CDR3 here is CASSLWTALAKNIQYF. The CDR3 DNA sequence: TGTGCCAGCAGTTTATGGACAGCCCTAGCCAAAAACATTCAGTACTTC.